The 2 T cell receptor beta chains below come from one sample, sequenced in a study of control samples from healthy donors and cancer patients. TCRdb's table, derived via immunoSEQ multiplex PCR, lists solely in-frame clones and lacks some. The sample records 75,000 to 90,000 clones, 70% to 90% being singletons. Specimen: blood. The receptors derive from a middle-aged woman in good health.

This rearrangement joins TRBV6-5 to TRBJ2-7; TRBD1 agrees at 10 bases. Germline assignment: CDR1 MNHEY and CDR2 SVGAGI. V lost 10 bases and J lost 1; bases outside the gene matches: 4. This CDR3 has 13 residues. The CDR3 loop is CATRGQGSYEQYF. CDR3 sequence (DNA): TGTGCCACCAGGGGACAGGGGTCCTACGAGCAGTACTTC.

This clone was observed many times. V and J are TRBV6-5 and TRBJ1-6; a weak D match, TRBD1 (6 bases). Germline CDR1 is MNHEY and CDR2 is SVGAGI. Trimming removed 0 bases at V and 6 bases at J, with 9 bases between. The CDR3 consists of 15 residues. CDR3 in DNA: TGTGCCAGCAGTTACTCGATACAGGGTAATTCACCCCTCCACTTT. Translated, it gives CASSYSIQGNSPLHF.